The present TCR beta chain was sequenced within a study of vaccination effects on CD4 cells after COVID-19. Sequenced by immunoSEQ multiplex PCR; TCRdb stores in-frame clones only, minus some. The sample has around 67,000 clones; about 80% are singletons. In regard to this clone: Its target is not known.

Before sequencing, viral peptide pools were used by the ViraFEST assay to expand antigen-specific CD4+ T cells. Scientists isolated CD4+ T cells after a roughly nine-day culture period ended. Two doses of BNT162b2 or mRNA-1273 vaccine were administered to participants. Nobody among the vaccine recipients had prior SARS-CoV-2 infection (nucleocapsid antibodies were negative). Half the medium was swapped for IL-2 medium on days 3 and 7. J gave up 1 base and V 5 bases, and 5 bases lay outside the gene matches. The V gene's germline CDR1 is MNHEY and CDR2 SVGAGI. This CDR3 is built from 15 residues. Specimen: CD4+ T cells from PBMCs cultured with HCoV-229E spike peptides, collected after COVID-19 vaccination. This receptor was identified in a human donor who received a COVID-19 vaccine. The chain couples TRBV6-5 to TRBJ1-2; 9 nucleotides match TRBD1. CDR3: CASSRTGASNYGYTF. CDR3 bases: TGTGCCAGCAGTAGGACAGGGGCAAGTAACTATGGCTACACCTTC.